This TCR beta chain was profiled in a study of CD8 T cells in ankylosing spondylitis. TCRdb passed the 5' RACE reads through MiXCR, listing each CDR3 protein once. The repertoire holds fewer than 550,000 distinct CDR3 sequences, with over 4% as singletons. Regarding the study as a whole: Seemingly distinctive of ankylosing spondylitis blood was a TCR beta motif formed by eight highly homologous variants.

V dropped 7 bases and J dropped 3 bases, with 19 bases sitting between them. The germline V gene has CDR1 SGHRS and CDR2 YFSETQ. The CDR3 length is 15 residues. Remarks on this clonotype: Its cognate antigen is unknown.

This chain uses TRBV5-1 with TRBJ2-5; a possible D gene is TRBD2 (7 bases). The specimen sequenced was blood, either unsorted or a sorted T cell fraction (not recorded which). This sequence originates from a male donor with ankylosing spondylitis. DNA of the CDR3: TGCGCCAGCGAAAGCGGGGCAGGGGTAAAAGAGACCCAGTACTTC. Translation: CASESGAGVKETQYF.